This T cell receptor (beta chain) came from a study of identical twins. It was template switching that added a universal primer site, and there were unique molecular identifiers on the cDNA. A single record per CDR3 protein comes from TCRdb applying MiXCR to the 5' RACE reads. The table has over 250,000 distinct CDR3 sequences, 9.5% seen once; the top ten hold around 7.1%. This clonotype came up many times. What it binds is unknown. General study results and limits: With monozygotic twins, out-of-frame TCR alpha sharing exceeded what models estimated. Conclusions rested on cross-sectional statistics rather than following the same donors.

These records were also assigned to another study, of yellow fever vaccine responses in identical twins. That source notes: It has been reported that, in twins, the vaccine T cell response seemed partly convergent and partly personalized.

The sample was CD8+ T cells sorted from blood. The receptor was isolated from a woman under 30 in good health.

Here the CDR3 DNA reads TGTGCCAGCAGTTACGGACAGAACTACGAGCAGTACTTC. This encodes CASSYGQNYEQYF. The rearrangement joins TRBV27 to TRBJ2-7, with TRBD1 as a possible D gene (6 bases). CDR3 size: 13 residues. CDR1 MNHEY and CDR2 SMNVEV come from the germline V gene (reference sequence). Trimming removed 4 bases from V and 3 bases from J, with 10 bases in between.